This T cell receptor beta chain derives from a study of vaccination and CD4 T cells after COVID-19. This CDR3 is built from 14 residues. V lost 6 bases and J lost 0, with 11 bases in between. CDR1 is LGHNT, CDR2 FRNRAP, per germline. This clonotype was seen a handful of times. What it binds is not known. Treatment given: roughly nine-day PBMC culture with coronavirus spike peptide pools or control peptides (ViraFEST assay). Oncomine TCR Beta short-read sequencing was applied to DNA from cultured CD4+ T cells. MiXCR, run by TCRdb on the PCR reads, gives a single entry per CDR3 protein. In the table there are several thousand distinct CDR3 sequences, 15% to 20% of which are singletons. Overall study findings and caveats: Recorded median SARS-CoV-2-reactive clonotype numbers increased from approximately 21 to 40 without reaching significance.

The rearrangement uses TRBV12-5 and TRBJ1-1; D is unclear. The sample taken for sequencing was CD4+ T cells from blood, cultured in vitro. The sequence came from a human donor who had recovered from COVID-19. CDR3 bases: TGTGCTAGTGGACCTGGACGGATGAACACTGAAGCTTTCTTT. Translating it yields CASGPGRMNTEAFF.